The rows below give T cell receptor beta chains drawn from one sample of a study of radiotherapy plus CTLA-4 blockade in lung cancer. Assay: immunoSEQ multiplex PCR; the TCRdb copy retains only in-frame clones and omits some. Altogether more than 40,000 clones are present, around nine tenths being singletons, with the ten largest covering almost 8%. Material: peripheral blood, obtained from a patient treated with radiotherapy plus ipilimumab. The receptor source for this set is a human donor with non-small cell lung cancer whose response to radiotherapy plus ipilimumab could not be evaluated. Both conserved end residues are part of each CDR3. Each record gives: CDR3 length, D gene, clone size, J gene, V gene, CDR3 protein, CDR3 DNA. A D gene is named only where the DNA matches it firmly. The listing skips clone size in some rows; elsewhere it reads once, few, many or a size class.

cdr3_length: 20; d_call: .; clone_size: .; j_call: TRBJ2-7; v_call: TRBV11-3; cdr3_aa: CASSLVARVETRPKVYEQYF; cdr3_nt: TGTGCCAGCAGCTTAGTCGCCCGGGTGGAAACTAGACCTAAGGTCTACGAGCAGTACTTC
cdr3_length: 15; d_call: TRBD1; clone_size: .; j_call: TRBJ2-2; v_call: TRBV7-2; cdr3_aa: CASSITGQGTEELFF; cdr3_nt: TGTGCCAGCAGCATCACGGGACAGGGAACCGAGGAGCTGTTTTTT
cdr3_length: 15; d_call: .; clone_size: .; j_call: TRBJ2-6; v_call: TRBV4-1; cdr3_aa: CASSQPVTGANVLTF; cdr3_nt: TGCGCCAGCAGCCAACCAGTGACTGGGGCCAACGTCCTGACTTTC
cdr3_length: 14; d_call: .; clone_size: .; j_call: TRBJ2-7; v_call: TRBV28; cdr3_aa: CASRRQVGDYEQYF; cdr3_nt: TGTGCCAGCAGGAGACAGGTAGGAGACTACGAGCAGTACTTC
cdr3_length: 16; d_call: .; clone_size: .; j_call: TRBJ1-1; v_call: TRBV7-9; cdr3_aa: CASSLLGPGVNTEAFF; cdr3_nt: TGTGCCAGCAGCTTGCTCGGGCCGGGAGTGAACACTGAAGCTTTCTTT
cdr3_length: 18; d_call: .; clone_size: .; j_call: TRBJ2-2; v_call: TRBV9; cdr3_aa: CASSVSPTTARNTGELFF; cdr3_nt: TGTGCCAGCAGCGTATCCCCCACGACAGCCCGGAACACCGGGGAGCTGTTTTTT
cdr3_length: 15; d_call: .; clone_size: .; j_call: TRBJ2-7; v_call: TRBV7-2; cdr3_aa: CASSLAAPSTYEQYF; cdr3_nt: TGTGCCAGCAGCTTGGCAGCGCCGAGTACCTACGAGCAGTACTTC
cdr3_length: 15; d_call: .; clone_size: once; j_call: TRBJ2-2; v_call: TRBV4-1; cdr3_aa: CASSQVGQNTGELFF; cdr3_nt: TGCGCCAGCAGCCAAGTGGGACAGAACACCGGGGAGCTGTTTTTT
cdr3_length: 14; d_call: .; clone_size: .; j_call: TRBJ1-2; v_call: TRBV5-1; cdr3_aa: CASSLSGGDYGYTF; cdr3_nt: TGCGCCAGCAGCTTATCGGGGGGCGACTATGGCTACACCTTC
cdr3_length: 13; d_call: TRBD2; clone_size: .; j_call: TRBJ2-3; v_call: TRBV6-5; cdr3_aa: CASTPPGAGAQYF; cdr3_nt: TGTGCCAGCACCCCCCCTGGGGCGGGAGCGCAGTATTTT
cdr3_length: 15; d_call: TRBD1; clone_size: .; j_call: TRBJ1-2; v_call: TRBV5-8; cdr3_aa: CASSLPMTGIHGYTF; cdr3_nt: TGTGCCAGCAGCTTACCCATGACAGGGATCCATGGCTACACCTTC
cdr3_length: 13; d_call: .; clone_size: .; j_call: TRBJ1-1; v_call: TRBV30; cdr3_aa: CAWINKMNTEAFF; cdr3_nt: TGTGCCTGGATTAACAAGATGAACACTGAAGCTTTCTTT
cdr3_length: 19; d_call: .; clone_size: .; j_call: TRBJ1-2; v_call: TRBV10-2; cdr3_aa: CASSESRQATLKTNYGYTF; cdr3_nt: TGCGCCAGCAGTGAGTCTCGACAGGCGACACTTAAAACTAACTATGGCTACACCTTC
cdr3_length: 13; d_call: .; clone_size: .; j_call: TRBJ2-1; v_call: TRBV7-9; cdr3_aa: CASGGRGGNEQFF; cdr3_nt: TGTGCCAGCGGGGGACGGGGAGGCAATGAGCAGTTCTTC
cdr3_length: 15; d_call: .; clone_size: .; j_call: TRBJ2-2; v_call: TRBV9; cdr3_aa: CASSRSSANTGELFF; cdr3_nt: TGTGCCAGCAGCCGAAGTAGCGCGAACACCGGGGAGCTGTTTTTT
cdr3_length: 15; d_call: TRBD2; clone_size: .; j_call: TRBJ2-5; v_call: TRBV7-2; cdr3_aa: CASSASGVLQETQYF; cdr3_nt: TGTGCCAGCAGCGCTAGCGGGGTACTCCAAGAGACCCAGTACTTC
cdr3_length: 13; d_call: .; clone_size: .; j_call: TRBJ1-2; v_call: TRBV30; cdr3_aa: CVIQARANYGYTF; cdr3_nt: TGTGTGATTCAGGCCCGAGCTAACTATGGCTACACCTTC
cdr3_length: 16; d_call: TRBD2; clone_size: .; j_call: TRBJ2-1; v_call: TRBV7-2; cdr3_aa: CASSLASSGGYNEQFF; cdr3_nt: TGTGCCAGCAGCTTAGCATCTAGCGGGGGGTACAATGAGCAGTTCTTC
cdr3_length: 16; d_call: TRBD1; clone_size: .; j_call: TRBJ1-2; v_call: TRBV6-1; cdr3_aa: CASSEVPLDRVKGYTF; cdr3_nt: TGTGCCAGCAGTGAGGTGCCCTTGGACAGGGTGAAAGGCTACACCTTC
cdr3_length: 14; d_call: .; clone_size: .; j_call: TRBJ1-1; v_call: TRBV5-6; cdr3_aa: CASSQRQWNTEAFF; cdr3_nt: TGTGCCAGCAGCCAACGACAGTGGAACACTGAAGCTTTCTTT
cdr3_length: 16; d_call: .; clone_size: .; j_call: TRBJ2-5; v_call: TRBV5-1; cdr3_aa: CASSFGGGGSQETQYF; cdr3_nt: TGCGCCAGCAGCTTTGGGGGGGGCGGAAGCCAAGAGACCCAGTACTTC
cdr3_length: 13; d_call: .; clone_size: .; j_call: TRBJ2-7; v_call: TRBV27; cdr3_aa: CASSFSGSYEQYF; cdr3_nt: TGTGCCAGCAGTTTCAGCGGGTCCTACGAGCAGTACTTC
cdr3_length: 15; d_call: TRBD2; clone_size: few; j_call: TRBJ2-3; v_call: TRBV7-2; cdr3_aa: CASRSPLAGVPTQYF; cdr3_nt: TGTGCCAGCAGATCTCCTCTAGCGGGAGTTCCTACGCAGTATTTT